The present T cell receptor (beta chain) was sequenced within a study of cytomegalovirus exposure and HLA in healthy donors. Study details: Unique TCRs from HLA-typed donors, 80 million to 90 million of them, were held in an early data release.

Both 60 Vbeta primers and 13 Jbeta primers went into the PCR. Assay used: immunoSEQ multiplex PCR; TCRdb lists only in-frame clones, some missing. The repertoire holds about 92,000 clones, 70% to 90% seen once, with under 2.5% in the top ten. Points from the study as a whole: Generally TCR sequences proved uncommon, though certain public TCRs appeared in numerous donors. Reportedly, cytomegalovirus status was diagnosed with high sensitivity and specificity. An analysis done earlier found most TCR beta V segments productive about 87% or about 30% of the time.

Germline V gives CDR1 MGHRA, CDR2 YSYEKL. CDR3 size: 14 residues. V dropped 4 bases and J dropped 7 bases, with 17 bases sitting between them. This clone was counted between two and nine times. The antigen remains unidentified. The chain has TRBV4-1 and TRBJ2-7; D is perhaps TRBD2 (5 bases). The TCR was taken from a man younger than 30 in good health and CMV-seronegative. The source material was PBMCs. DNA for the CDR3: TGCGCCAGCAGCCTAGGGTTCGAGGGCCTAGAGCAGTACTTC. Its protein is CASSLGFEGLEQYF.